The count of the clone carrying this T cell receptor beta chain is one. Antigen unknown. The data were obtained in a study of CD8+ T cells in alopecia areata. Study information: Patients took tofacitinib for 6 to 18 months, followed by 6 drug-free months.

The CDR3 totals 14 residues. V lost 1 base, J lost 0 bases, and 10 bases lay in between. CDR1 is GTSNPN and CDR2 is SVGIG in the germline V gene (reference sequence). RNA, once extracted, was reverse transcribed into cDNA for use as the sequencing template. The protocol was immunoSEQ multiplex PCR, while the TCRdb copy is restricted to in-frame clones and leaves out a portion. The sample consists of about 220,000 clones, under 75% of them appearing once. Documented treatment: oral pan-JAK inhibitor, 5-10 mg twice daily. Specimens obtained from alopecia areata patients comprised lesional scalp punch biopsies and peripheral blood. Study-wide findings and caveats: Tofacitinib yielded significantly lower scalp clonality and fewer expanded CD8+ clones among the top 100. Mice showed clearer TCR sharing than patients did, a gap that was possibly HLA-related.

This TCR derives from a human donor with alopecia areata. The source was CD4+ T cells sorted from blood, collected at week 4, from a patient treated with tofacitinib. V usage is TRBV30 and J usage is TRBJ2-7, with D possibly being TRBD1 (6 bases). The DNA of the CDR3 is TGTGCCTGGAGTGCCGGACAGATCTCCTACGAGCAGTACTTC. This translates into CAWSAGQISYEQYF.